The 20 T cell receptor beta chains in this list originate from one sample, sequenced in a study of blood T cell repertoires in COVID-19. Profiled with immunoSEQ multiplex PCR; TCRdb holds only in-frame clones, not every one. Of roughly 100,000 clones listed, roughly nine tenths are singletons. The sequencing sample was made of peripheral blood. All receptors come from a man aged 50 to 59 with acute or convalescent COVID-19.

The V and J genes are TRBV7-9 and TRBJ1-4; weak D call: TRBD1 (5 bases). This CDR3 is built from 14 residues. V gave up 5 bases and J gave up 6 bases, with 13 bases separating them. The germline gives CDR1 SEHNR, CDR2 FQNEAQ (reference sequence). The CDR3, as DNA: TGTGCCAGCAGCGTCGGGGGATTTGATGAAAAACTGTTTTTT. Encoded protein: CASSVGGFDEKLFF.

The CDR3 spells CASSYPREGQPQHF. In nucleotides, the CDR3 is TGTGCCAGCAGTTACCCGAGGGAGGGTCAGCCCCAGCATTTT. The chain combines TRBV6-6 with TRBJ1-5; D is undetermined. V lost 2 bases and J lost 6, with 11 bases in between. CDR1 MNHNY and CDR2 SVGAGI come from the germline V gene (reference sequence). CDR3 length equals 14 residues.

V gene TRBV7-8 combines with J gene TRBJ1-1; TRBD1 matches 11 bases. The V gene end was trimmed by 4 bases and the J gene end by 5 bases; junction bases not matched to a gene: 12. This CDR3 contains 17 residues. Germline V CDR1 and CDR2: SGHVS, FQNEAQ. For the CDR3, the DNA is TGTGCCAGCAGCTCCGAACCCGGGACAGGGGGACGTACTGAAGCTTTCTTT. It is translated as CASSSEPGTGGRTEAFF.

The chain joins TRBV7-2 to TRBJ1-1; weak D call: TRBD1 (6 bases). The CDR3 loop spans 16 amino acids. Trimming took off 5 bases at V and 5 bases at J, with 21 bases between the two ends. Germline-derived CDR1 and CDR2 are SGHTA and FQGNSA. The chain's CDR3 is CASSPRTAARGTEAFF. CDR3 coding DNA: TGTGCCAGCAGCCCACGGACAGCCGCCCGCGGGACTGAAGCTTTCTTT.

The J gene is TRBJ2-7, the V gene TRBV5-4; 9 bases are a match to TRBD1. CDR1 and CDR2 (germline): SGHNT, YYREEE (reference sequence). Unmatched junction bases numbered 8, after V lost 4 bases and J lost 3 bases. The CDR3 is made up of 15 amino acids. The CDR3 loop is CASSEAGTGYYEQYF. The CDR3 bases are TGTGCCAGCAGCGAAGCCGGGACAGGGTACTACGAGCAGTACTTC.

V usage is TRBV25-1 and J usage is TRBJ2-7; 10 bases map to TRBD1. Germline V gene data show CDR1 as MGHDK and CDR2 as SYGVNS. J lost 6 bases, V lost 3 bases, and 8 bases had no gene match. The CDR3 runs 15 residues. The CDR3 DNA reads as TGTGCCAGCAGTGAGCGGGGGACAGGGGAACGCGAGCAGTACTTC. This gives the protein CASSERGTGEREQYF.

V gene TRBV19 combines with J gene TRBJ2-2; 12 bases match TRBD2. There are 15 residues in the CDR3. CDR1 is LNHDA, CDR2 SQIVND, per germline (reference sequence). The V segment lost 10 bases and the J segment 4 bases; nucleotides outside the gene matches: 7. The CDR3 DNA reads TGTGCCACCCATGCTAGCGGGGGGGGCACCGGGGAGCTGTTTTTT. Translation gives CATHASGGGTGELFF. Combining the CDR3 with reference TRBV19 and TRBJ2-2 gives the whole variable domain DGGITQSPKYLFRKEGQNVTLSCEQNLNHDAMYWYRQDPGQGLRLIYYSQIVNDFQKGDIAEGYSVSREKKESFPLTVTSAQKNPTAFYLCATHASGGGTGELFFGEGSRLTVL.

V and J are TRBV4-1 and TRBJ1-2; 8 bases line up with TRBD1. V dropped 1 base and J dropped 0; count of bases not matched to a gene: 4. The CDR3 runs to 16 residues. CDR1 is MGHRA and CDR2 is YSYEKL in the germline V gene. The CDR3 sequence is CASSQAGTGSNYGYTF. The CDR3 nucleotides are TGCGCCAGCAGCCAAGCCGGGACAGGATCTAACTATGGCTACACCTTC.

The V and J genes are TRBV14 and TRBJ2-5, with D perhaps TRBD1 (6 bases). With 4 bases removed from V and 0 bases from J, the gap between germline ends came to 12 bases. From germline, CDR1 is SGHDN and CDR2 FVKESK. The CDR3 length is 15 residues. The CDR3 sequence is CASSRRDNYQETQYF. In DNA, the CDR3 is TGTGCCAGCAGCCGCCGGGACAACTACCAAGAGACCCAGTACTTC.

The chain uses TRBV16 and TRBJ1-2, with D possibly matching TRBD1 (6 bases). The V end lost 3 bases, the J end lost 8 bases, and 16 bases lay between the germline ends. This CDR3 is 14 amino acids long. The germline CDR1 and CDR2 sequences are KGHSY and FQNENV. The chain's CDR3 is CASSHQDRPGGYTF. The DNA of the CDR3 is TGTGCCAGCAGCCACCAAGACAGGCCTGGGGGCTACACCTTC. The full variable domain, rest sourced from reference TRBV16 and TRBJ1-2, is GEEVAQTPKHLVRGEGQKAKLYCAPIKGHSYVFWYQQVLKNEFKFLISFQNENVFDETGMPKERFSAKCLPNSPCSLEIQATKLEDSAVYFCASSHQDRPGGYTFGSGTRLTVV.

The chain carries TRBV6-2 or TRBV6-3 and TRBJ2-7, with 11 positions matching TRBD2. The J segment lost 1 base and the V segment lost 5 bases, leaving 4 bases of the junction unmatched. The germline CDR1 and CDR2 sequences are MNHEY and SVGEGT. The CDR3 has 15 residues. The CDR3 here is CASSAASGGSYEQYF. CDR3 DNA sequence: TGTGCCAGCAGTGCGGCTAGCGGGGGGTCCTACGAGCAGTACTTC.

DNA for the CDR3: TGTGCCAGCAGCCCAGGTGGGACAGGGGGCCAAGAGACCCAGTACTTC. It specifies CASSPGGTGGQETQYF. The genes are TRBV7-8 and TRBJ2-5, with 11 bases that match TRBD1. The CDR3 spans 16 residues. CDR1 SGHVS and CDR2 FQNEAQ come from the germline V gene. Trimming cost V 5 bases and J 1 base; bases outside gene matches: 6.

This chain links TRBV4-2 with TRBJ2-2; TRBD2 matches 15 bases. The CDR3 totals 20 residues. V dropped 4 bases and J dropped 5; count of bases not matched to a gene: 14. Germline V lookup: CDR1 LGHNA, CDR2 YNFKEQ. The CDR3 DNA is TGTGCCAGCAGCCGAATGGCGAGGACTAGCGGGGGGGCTCCGACCGGGGAGCTGTTTTTT. Encoded protein: CASSRMARTSGGAPTGELFF.

As for this clone: At one end the junction does not follow the germline gene, possibly because of a read error. This chain joins TRBV2 and TRBJ1-5; the D gene is possibly TRBD1 (6 bases). The CDR3 consists of 16 residues. Per the germline V gene, CDR1 is SNHLY and CDR2 is FYNNEI. CDR3: CASREGGRRVNQPQHF. CDR3 nucleotides: TGTGCCAGCAGGGAAGGGGGGAGGAGAGTAAATCAGCCCCAGCATTTT. The variable domain in full, with the rest retrieved from reference TRBV2 and TRBJ1-5, is EPEVTQTPSHQVTQMGQEVILRCVPISNHLYFYWYRQILGQKVEFLVSFYNNEISEKSEIFDDQFSVERPDGSNFTLKIRSTKLEDSAMYFCASREGGRRVNQPQHFGDGTRLSIL.

This sequence joins TRBV10-3 and TRBJ2-5; 11 bases are a match to TRBD2. The CDR3 has 16 residues. J was trimmed by 5 bases and V by 2 bases; bases with no gene match: 7. Germline V gives CDR1 ENHRY, CDR2 SYGVKD. CDR3 amino acids: CAISEPLAGDPETQYF. CDR3 nucleotides: TGTGCCATCAGTGAGCCACTAGCGGGGGATCCGGAGACCCAGTACTTC.

CDR3 coding DNA: TGCAGCGTTATCGGTTCCGGTGAGCAGTTCTTC. Translation gives CSVIGSGEQFF. The gene calls are TRBV29-1 and TRBJ2-1; D is uncertain. The CDR3 totals 11 residues. V lost 5 bases and J lost 9, with 11 bases in between. Germline CDR1 is SQVTM and CDR2 is ANQGSEA.

By proportion, this clone is medium-sized. The CDR3 nucleotides read TGTGCCAGCAGCCTTTCAGGGCGCTACGAGCAGTACTTC. Translation gives CASSLSGRYEQYF. The chain links TRBV7-9 to TRBJ2-7; the D gene is possibly TRBD1 (5 bases). In germline, CDR1 is SEHNR, CDR2 FQNEAQ (reference sequence). The V end was cut by 5 bases, the J end by 3 bases, with 11 bases between. This CDR3 region has 13 residues.

J is TRBJ2-1 and V is TRBV6-4, with D tentatively TRBD1 (6 bases). Germline V lookup: CDR1 MRHNA, CDR2 SNTAGT. This CDR3 spans 14 amino acids. V was clipped by 5 bases and J by 5 bases, with 13 bases between them. The DNA of the CDR3 is TGTGCCAGCAGTACCGGACAGCTGAACAATGAGCAGTTCTTC. Protein sequence: CASSTGQLNNEQFF.

The chain carries TRBV18 and TRBJ1-2; no clear D. V lost 6 bases and J lost 3, with 14 bases in between. Germline assignment: CDR1 KGHSH and CDR2 LQKENI. CDR3 size: 14 residues. In DNA, the CDR3 is TGTGCCAGCTCCTCAGCGGGGATAGACTATGGCTACACCTTC. Protein sequence: CASSSAGIDYGYTF.

J is TRBJ2-2 and V is TRBV7-9; TRBD1 matches at 10 bases. CDR3 length equals 18 residues. Germline trimming cut 2 bases from V and 4 bases from J; bases unmatched to any gene: 10. The V gene's germline CDR1 is SEHNR and CDR2 FQNEAQ (reference sequence). The CDR3, as DNA: TGTGCCAGCAGCTTAAACGGCTTGGGGACAGGGGTCACCGGGGAGCTGTTTTTT. Its translation: CASSLNGLGTGVTGELFF. The whole variable domain, remainder taken from reference TRBV7-9 and TRBJ2-2, is DTGVSQNPRHKITKRGQNVTFRCDPISEHNRLYWYRQTLGQGPEFLTYFQNEAQLEKSRLLSDRFSAERPKGSFSTLEIQRTEQGDSAMYLCASSLNGLGTGVTGELFFGEGSRLTVL.